This T cell receptor beta chain was sequenced for a study of blood T cell repertoires in COVID-19. Generated by immunoSEQ multiplex PCR, the TCRdb table keeps only in-frame clones and is missing some. Of around 95,000 clones in the sample, about 90% were seen once. V gave up 2 bases and J gave up 3 bases, with 10 bases separating them. The CDR3 has 14 residues. The germline V gene has CDR1 SGHDT and CDR2 YYEEEE. This TCR was recovered from a man aged 25-40 years in a cohort sampled during active COVID-19. The source material was peripheral blood. The V gene is TRBV5-6, the J gene TRBJ2-3; D possibly corresponds to TRBD2 (6 bases). CDR3 sequence: CASSFPGRTDTQYF. In nucleotides, the CDR3 is TGTGCCAGCAGCTTCCCAGGGAGGACAGATACGCAGTATTTT.